This TCR beta chain was profiled in a study of T-cell memory formation after mild COVID-19. This clonotype was picked up many times. The CDR3 runs 15 residues. V shed 1 base, J shed 4 bases, and the junction held 6 bases outside the gene matches. The V gene's germline CDR1 is LGHDT and CDR2 YNNKEL (reference sequence). TCRdb re-analysed the 5' RACE reads in MiXCR, keeping a single row per CDR3 protein. This table has roughly 600,000 distinct CDR3 sequences, approximately 18% appearing once. The chain is built from TRBV3-1 and TRBJ2-7, with 8 bases matching TRBD1. This TCR derives from an adult woman who had mild COVID-19 (a few samples of this study predate the infection). Cell type and time point are not known. The sample taken for sequencing was PBMCs or a T cell subset sorted from them (not recorded which). The DNA for the CDR3 is TGTGCCAGCAGCCAAGGGCCAGGGGGCGGGTACGAGCAGTACTTC. Residues: CASSQGPGGGYEQYF.